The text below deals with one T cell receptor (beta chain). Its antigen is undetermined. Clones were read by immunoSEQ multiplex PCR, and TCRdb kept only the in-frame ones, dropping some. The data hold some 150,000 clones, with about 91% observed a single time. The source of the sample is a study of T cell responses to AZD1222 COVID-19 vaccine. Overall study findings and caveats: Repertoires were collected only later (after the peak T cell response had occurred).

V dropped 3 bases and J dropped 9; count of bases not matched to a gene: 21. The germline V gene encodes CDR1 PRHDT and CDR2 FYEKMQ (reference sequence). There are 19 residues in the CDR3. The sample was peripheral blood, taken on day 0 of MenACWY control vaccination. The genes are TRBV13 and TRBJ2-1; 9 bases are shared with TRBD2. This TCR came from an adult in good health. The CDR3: CASSFVISGSTRWKGEQFF. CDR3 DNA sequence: TGTGCCAGCAGCTTCGTTATTAGCGGGAGTACTCGCTGGAAAGGTGAGCAGTTCTTC.